This T cell receptor beta chain was captured by sequencing in a study of identical twins. Study-wide points: Excess sharing by twins proved weaker in beta out-of-frame sequences. Beta clonotypes that were abundant in cord blood contained fewer insertions, a pattern absent from memory repertoires.

Via MiXCR, TCRdb re-called the 5' RACE reads, giving one row per CDR3 protein. The repertoire has 400,000 to 550,000 distinct CDR3 sequences, around an eighth of them found once; the top ten carry 0.98%. This clonotype was found a few times. The antigen is unknown. The donor group consisted entirely of healthy Caucasians. In addition, the sample was reused for a study of yellow fever vaccine responses in identical twins. That report adds: The authors reported partly convergent, partly personalized vaccine responses in identical twins.

This TCR came from a young woman in good health. The material sequenced was CD4+ T cells sorted from blood.

The CDR3 DNA follows: TGCAGTGCTAGCGCGAGGGGGGCCTTCGACGAGCAGTACTTC. As protein: CSASARGAFDEQYF. The chain joins TRBV20-1 to TRBJ2-7; D assignment may be TRBD1 or TRBD2 (6 bases each). The germline V gene has CDR1 DFQATT and CDR2 SNEGSKA (reference sequence). The CDR3 is 14 amino acids. V lost 3 bases and J 5 bases, leaving 17 bases between the germline ends.